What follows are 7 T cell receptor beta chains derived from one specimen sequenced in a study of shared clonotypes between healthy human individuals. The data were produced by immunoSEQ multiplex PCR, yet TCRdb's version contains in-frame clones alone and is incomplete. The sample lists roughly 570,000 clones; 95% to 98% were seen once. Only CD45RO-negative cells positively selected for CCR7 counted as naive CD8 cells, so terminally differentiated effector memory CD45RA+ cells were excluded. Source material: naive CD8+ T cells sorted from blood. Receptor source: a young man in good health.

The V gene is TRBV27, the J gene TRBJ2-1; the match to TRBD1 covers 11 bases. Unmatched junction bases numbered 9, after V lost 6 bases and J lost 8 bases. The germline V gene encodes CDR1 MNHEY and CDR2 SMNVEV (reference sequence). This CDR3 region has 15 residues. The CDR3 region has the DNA TGTGCCAGCAGAAATGGGGGACAGGGGGTGTATGAGCAGTTCTTC. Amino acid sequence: CASRNGGQGVYEQFF.

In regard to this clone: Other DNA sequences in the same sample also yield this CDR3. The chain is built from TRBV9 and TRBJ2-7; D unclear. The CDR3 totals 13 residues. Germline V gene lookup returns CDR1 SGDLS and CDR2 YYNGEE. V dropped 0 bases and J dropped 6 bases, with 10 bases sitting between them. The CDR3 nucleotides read TGTGCCAGCAGCGTAGGGGGTAGTACCGAGCAGTACTTC. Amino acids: CASSVGGSTEQYF.

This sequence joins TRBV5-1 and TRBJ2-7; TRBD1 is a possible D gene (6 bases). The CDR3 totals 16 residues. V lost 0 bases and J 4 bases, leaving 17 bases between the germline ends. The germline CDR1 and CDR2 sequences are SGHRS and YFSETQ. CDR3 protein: CASSLAIGTIGYEQYF. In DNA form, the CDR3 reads TGCGCCAGCAGCTTGGCCATAGGGACAATCGGTTACGAGCAGTACTTC.

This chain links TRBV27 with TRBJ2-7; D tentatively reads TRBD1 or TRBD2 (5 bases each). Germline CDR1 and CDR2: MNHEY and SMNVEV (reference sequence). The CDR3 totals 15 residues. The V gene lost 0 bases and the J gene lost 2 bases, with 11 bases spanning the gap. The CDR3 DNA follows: TGTGCCAGCAGTTTATCGGACGGGGCGACCTACGAGCAGTACTTC. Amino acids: CASSLSDGATYEQYF.

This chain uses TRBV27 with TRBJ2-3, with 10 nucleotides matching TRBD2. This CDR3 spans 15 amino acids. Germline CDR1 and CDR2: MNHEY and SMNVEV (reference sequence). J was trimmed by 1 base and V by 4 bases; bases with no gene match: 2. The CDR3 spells CASSSGTSGTDTQYF. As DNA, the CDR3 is TGTGCCAGCAGTTCCGGGACTAGCGGCACAGATACGCAGTATTTT.

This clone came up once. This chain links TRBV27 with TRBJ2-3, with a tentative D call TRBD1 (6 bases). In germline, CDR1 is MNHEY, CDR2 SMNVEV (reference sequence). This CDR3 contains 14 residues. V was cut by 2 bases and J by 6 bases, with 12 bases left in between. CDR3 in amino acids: CASSLSVGADTQYF. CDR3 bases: TGTGCCAGCAGTTTAAGTGTGGGGGCGGATACGCAGTATTTT.

CDR3 bases: TGTGCCTGGAGTGTACAGTCGACCAATGAGCAGTTCTTC. Residues: CAWSVQSTNEQFF. The chain has TRBV30 and TRBJ2-1; D unclear. The CDR3 runs to 13 residues. V was clipped by 0 bases and J by 6 bases, with 9 bases between them. Germline loops: CDR1 GTSNPN, CDR2 SVGIG (reference sequence).